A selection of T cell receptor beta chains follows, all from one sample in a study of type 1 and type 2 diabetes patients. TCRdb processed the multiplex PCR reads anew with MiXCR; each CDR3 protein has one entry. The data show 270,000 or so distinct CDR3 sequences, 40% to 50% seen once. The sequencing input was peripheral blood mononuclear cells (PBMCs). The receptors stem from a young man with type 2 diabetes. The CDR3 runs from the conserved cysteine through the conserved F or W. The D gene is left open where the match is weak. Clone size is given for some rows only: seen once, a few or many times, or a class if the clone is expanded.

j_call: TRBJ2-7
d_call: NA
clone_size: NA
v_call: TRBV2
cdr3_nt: TGTGCCAGCAGACCGGGACAACTGTTCTACGAGCAGTACTTC
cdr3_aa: CASRPGQLFYEQYF

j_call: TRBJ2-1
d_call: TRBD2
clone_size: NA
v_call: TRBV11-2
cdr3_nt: TGTGCCAGCAGCGACCTAGCGGGAGGGCCTTCTCGAAATGAGCAGTTCTTC
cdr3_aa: CASSDLAGGPSRNEQFF

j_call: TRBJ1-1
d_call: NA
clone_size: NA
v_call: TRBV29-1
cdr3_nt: TGCAGCGTTGAAAGGCCAAAGGACGTGATTTTCTTT
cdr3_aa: CSVERPKDVIFF

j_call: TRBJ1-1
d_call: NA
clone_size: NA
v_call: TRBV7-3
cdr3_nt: TGTGCCAGCAGCTTAACCCGGGACACGGAAGCTTTCTTT
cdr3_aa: CASSLTRDTEAFF

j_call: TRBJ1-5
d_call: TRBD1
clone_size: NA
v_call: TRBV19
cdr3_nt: TGTGCCAGTAGTTTCGGGGGACAGCCCAATCAGCCCCAGCATTTT
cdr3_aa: CASSFGGQPNQPQHF

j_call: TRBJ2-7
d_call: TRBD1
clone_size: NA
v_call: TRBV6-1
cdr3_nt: TGTGCCATCAGGACCGGGACAGGGGAGGGCTACGAGCAGTACTTC
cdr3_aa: CAIRTGTGEGYEQYF

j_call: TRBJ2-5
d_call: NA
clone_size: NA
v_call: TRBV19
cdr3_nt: TGTGCCAGTAGTATGGCCGAGACCCAGTACTTC
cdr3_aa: CASSMAETQYF

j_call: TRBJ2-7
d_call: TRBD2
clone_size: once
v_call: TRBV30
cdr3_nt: TGTGCCTGGAGTCCTCTCCTAGCGGGAGTAAGCGAGCAGTACTTC
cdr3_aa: CAWSPLLAGVSEQYF

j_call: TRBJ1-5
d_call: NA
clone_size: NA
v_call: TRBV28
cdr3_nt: TGTGCCAGCAGTTTGGGGCTCGGGAGCAATCAGCCCCAGCATTTT
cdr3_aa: CASSLGLGSNQPQHF

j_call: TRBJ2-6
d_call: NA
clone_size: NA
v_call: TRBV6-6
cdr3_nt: TGTGCCAGCCGAGTGTTTGGGGCCAACGTCCTGACTTTC
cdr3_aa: CASRVFGANVLTF

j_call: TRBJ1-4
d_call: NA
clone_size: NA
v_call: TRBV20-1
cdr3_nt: TGCAGTGCTATCACAGGCGCAACTAATGAAAAACTGTTTTTT
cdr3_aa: CSAITGATNEKLFF

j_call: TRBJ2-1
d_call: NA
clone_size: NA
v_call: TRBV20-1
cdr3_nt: TGCAGTGCTAGAGGGGTCTTTAATGAGCGGTTCTTC
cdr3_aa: CSARGVFNERFF

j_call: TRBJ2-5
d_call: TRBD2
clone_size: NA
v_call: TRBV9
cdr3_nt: TGTGCCAGCAGCGGACAACCAGCGGGGGGCCAAGAGACCCAGTACTTC
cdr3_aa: CASSGQPAGGQETQYF

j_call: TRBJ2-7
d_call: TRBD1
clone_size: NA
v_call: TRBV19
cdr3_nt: TGTGCCAGTAGTACACCGGGACAGGGAAATGAGCAGTACTTC
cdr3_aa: CASSTPGQGNEQYF

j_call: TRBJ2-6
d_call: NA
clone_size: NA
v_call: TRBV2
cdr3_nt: TGTGCCAGCAGCGCCCACCGGGACTCTGGGGCCAACGTCCTGACTTTC
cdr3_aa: CASSAHRDSGANVLTF

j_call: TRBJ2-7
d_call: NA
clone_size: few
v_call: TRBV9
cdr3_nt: TGTGCCAGCAGCGTCGGTGTGGGCTCAACCTACGAGCAGTACTTC
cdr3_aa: CASSVGVGSTYEQYF

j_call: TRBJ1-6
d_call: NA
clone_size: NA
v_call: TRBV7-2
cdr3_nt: TGTGCCAGCAGCCGAGATCAGGGAATTAATTCACCCCTCCACTTT
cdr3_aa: CASSRDQGINSPLHF

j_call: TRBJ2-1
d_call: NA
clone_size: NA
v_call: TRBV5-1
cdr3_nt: TGCGCCAGCAGCTTCGGGGCAGGGGTGGATGAGCAGTTCTTC
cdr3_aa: CASSFGAGVDEQFF

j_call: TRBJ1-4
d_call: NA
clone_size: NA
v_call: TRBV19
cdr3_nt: TGTGCCAGTAGAACTGGGACGCAATATGAAAAACTGTTTTTT
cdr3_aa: CASRTGTQYEKLFF

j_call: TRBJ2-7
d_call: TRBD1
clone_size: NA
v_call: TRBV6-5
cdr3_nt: TGTGCCAGCAGTTACCCCGGACAGGGTATCCACGAGCAGTACTTC
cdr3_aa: CASSYPGQGIHEQYF

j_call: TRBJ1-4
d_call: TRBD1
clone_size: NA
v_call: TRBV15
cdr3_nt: TGTGCCACCAGCAGTGTCGGCAGGGGGCCTGAAGTGCCTAATGAAAAACTGGTTTTT
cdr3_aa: CATSSVGRGPEVPNEKLVF

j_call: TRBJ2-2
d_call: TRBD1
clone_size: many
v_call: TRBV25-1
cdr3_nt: TGTGCCAGCAGTGATCGACAGGGGGCGTATACCGGGGAGCTGTTTTTT
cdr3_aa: CASSDRQGAYTGELFF

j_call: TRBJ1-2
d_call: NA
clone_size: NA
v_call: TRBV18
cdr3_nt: TGTGCCAGCTCACCACCGTTTCGGACGTTTGGTAACTATGGCTACACCTTC
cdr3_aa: CASSPPFRTFGNYGYTF

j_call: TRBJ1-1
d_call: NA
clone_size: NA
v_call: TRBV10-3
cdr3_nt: TGTGCCATCAGTGAGCGCCCCGGGACGCCAAGGGGTGAAGCTTTCTTT
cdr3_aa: CAISERPGTPRGEAFF

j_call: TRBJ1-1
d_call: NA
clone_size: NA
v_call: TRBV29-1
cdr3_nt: TGCAGCGGATACAGGGCCACTGAAGCTTTCTTT
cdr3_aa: CSGYRATEAFF

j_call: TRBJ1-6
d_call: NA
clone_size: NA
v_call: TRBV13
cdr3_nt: TGTGCCAGCAGCTTAACAGGCTTTAATAATTCACCCCTCCACTTT
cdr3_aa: CASSLTGFNNSPLHF

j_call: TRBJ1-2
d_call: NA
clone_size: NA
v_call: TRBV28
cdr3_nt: TGTGCCAGCAGTTTATCAAGGCGGACCTATGGCTACACCTTC
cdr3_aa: CASSLSRRTYGYTF

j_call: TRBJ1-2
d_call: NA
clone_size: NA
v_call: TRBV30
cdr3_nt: TGTGCCTGGAGGAGGAGGGAGGCGAGGGGCGGCTACACCTTC
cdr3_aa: CAWRRREARGGYTF

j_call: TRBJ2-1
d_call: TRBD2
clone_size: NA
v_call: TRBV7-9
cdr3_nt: TGTGCCAGCAGCTTAACTAGCGGGAACAATGAGCAGTTCTTC
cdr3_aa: CASSLTSGNNEQFF

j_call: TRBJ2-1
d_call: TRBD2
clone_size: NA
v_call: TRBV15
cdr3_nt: TGTGCCACCAGCAGAGATGGAGTCGGGGGGGCCTACAATGAGCAGTTCTTC
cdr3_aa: CATSRDGVGGAYNEQFF

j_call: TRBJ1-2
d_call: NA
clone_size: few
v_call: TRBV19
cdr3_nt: TGTGCCAGTAGTATTTCGAGCGCAGGGTCTCTCTTTGGCTACACCTTC
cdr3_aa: CASSISSAGSLFGYTF

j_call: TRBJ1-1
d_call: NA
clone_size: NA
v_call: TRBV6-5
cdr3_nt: TGTGCCAGCAGTTACCTACGGGCGGCCACTGAAGCTTTCTTT
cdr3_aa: CASSYLRAATEAFF

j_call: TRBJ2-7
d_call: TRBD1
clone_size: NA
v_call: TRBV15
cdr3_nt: TGTGCCACCAGCAGGGAGGGACAGGGGGTATACGAGCAGTACTTC
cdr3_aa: CATSREGQGVYEQYF

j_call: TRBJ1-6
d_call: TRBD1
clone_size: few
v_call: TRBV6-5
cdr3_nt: TGTGCCACCCTCCCACCGGGACAGAATAATTCACCCCTCCACTTT
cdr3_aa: CATLPPGQNNSPLHF

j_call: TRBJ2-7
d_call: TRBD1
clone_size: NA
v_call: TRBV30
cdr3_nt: TGTGCCTGGAGTTTAGGACAGGTTGCTTACGAGCAGTACTTC
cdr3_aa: CAWSLGQVAYEQYF

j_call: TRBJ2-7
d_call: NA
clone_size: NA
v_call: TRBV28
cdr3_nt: TGTGCCAGCACCATTGGGGCGGGCCTCTCCTACGAGCAGTACTTC
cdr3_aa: CASTIGAGLSYEQYF

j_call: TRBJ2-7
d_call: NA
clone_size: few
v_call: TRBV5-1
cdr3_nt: TGCGCCAGCAGCTTGGGCCTATCGCTCACCCAATCCTACGAGCAGTACTTC
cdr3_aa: CASSLGLSLTQSYEQYF

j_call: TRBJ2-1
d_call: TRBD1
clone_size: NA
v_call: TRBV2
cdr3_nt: TGTGCCAGCAGTGGAAGGGACAGGGAGCAGTTCTTC
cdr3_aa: CASSGRDREQFF

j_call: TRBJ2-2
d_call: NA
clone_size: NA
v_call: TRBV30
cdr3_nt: TGTGCCTGGAATCTCGACAAGAACACCGGGGAGCTGTTTTTT
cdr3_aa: CAWNLDKNTGELFF

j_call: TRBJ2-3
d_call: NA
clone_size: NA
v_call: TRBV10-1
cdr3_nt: TGCGCCAGCAGTGACGGTGGCGGGGGCACAGATACGCAGTATTTT
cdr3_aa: CASSDGGGGTDTQYF

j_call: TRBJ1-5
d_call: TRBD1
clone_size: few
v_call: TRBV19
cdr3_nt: TGTGCCAGTAGCTGGGACAGGGGTGAGCCCCAGCATTTT
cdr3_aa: CASSWDRGEPQHF

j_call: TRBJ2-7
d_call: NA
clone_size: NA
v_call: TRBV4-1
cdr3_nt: TGCGCCAGCAGCCAAGAGCTAGCCTACGAGCAGTACTTC
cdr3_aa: CASSQELAYEQYF

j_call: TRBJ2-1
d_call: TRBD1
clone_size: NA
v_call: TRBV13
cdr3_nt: TGTGCCAGCAGCGTTGGACAGGGGACCTACAATGAGCAGTTCTTC
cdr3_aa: CASSVGQGTYNEQFF

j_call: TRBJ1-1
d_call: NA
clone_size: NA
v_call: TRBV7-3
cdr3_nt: TGCGCCAGCAGCCAACCCCTCCTTGATGCTTTCTTT
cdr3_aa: CASSQPLLDAFF

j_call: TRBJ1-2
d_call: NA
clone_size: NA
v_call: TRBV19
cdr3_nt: TGTGCCAGTAGTTGGCAGGGGCTAAATGGCTACACCTTC
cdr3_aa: CASSWQGLNGYTF

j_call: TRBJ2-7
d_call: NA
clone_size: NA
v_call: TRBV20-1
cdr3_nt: TGCAGTGCTAGAGGCCGACTAGTCGCTAGCTCCTACGAGCAGTACTTC
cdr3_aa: CSARGRLVASSYEQYF

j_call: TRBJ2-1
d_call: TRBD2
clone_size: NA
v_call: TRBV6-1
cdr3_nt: TGTGCCATCAGCCCAGGAGCGGGGAACAATGAGCAGTTCTTC
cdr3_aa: CAISPGAGNNEQFF

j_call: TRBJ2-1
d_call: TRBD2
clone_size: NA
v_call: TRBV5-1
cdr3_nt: TGCGCCAGCAAGGGAAATCTAGCGGATTACAATGAGCAGTTCTTC
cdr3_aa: CASKGNLADYNEQFF

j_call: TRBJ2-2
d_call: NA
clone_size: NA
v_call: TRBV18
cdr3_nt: TGTGCCAGCTCACCAAGGTTGGGAGTTAACACCGGGGAGCTGTTTTTT
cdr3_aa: CASSPRLGVNTGELFF

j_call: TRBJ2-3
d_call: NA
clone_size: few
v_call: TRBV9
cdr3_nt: TGTGCCAGCAGCGTAGTAGGCAGGGACACAGATACGCAGTATTTT
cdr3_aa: CASSVVGRDTDTQYF

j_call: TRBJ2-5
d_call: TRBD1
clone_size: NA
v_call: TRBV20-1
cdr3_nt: TGCGGTGCTAGGACAGGGTCTTATGATATAATGGCGGAGACCCAGTACTTC
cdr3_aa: CGARTGSYDIMAETQYF

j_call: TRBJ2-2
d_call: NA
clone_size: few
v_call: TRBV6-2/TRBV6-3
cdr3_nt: TGTGCCAGCAGTCTGTTGGGAACGAACACCGGGGAGCTGTTTTTT
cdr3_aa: CASSLLGTNTGELFF

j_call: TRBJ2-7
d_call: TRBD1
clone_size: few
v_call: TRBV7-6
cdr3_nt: TGTGCCAGCAGCTGGGTAGACAGGGGTAACGAGCAGTACTTC
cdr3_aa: CASSWVDRGNEQYF